The T cell receptor (beta chain) under discussion was sequenced for a study of T cell changes during pregnancy in multiple sclerosis. Germline CDR1 reads LNHDA; CDR2 reads SQIVND (reference sequence). J gave up 0 bases and V 5 bases, and 2 bases lay outside the gene matches. The length of the CDR3 is 14 residues. Assay used: immunoSEQ multiplex PCR; TCRdb lists only in-frame clones, some missing. The sample has tens of thousands of clones, around 94% seen once. V usage is TRBV19 and J usage is TRBJ2-7, with 9 bases matching TRBD2. The sequence was obtained from a female donor with multiple sclerosis, enrolled in a pregnancy study. This specimen consisted of CD8+ T cells from peripheral blood mononuclear cells, obtained before pregnancy. CDR3 sequence reads: CASSAGGSSYEQYF. In nucleotides, the CDR3 is TGTGCCAGTAGTGCGGGAGGGAGCTCCTACGAGCAGTACTTC.